The clone carrying this T cell receptor (beta chain) has a count of ten or more. What it binds is unknown. Treatment of any kind had been given to no patient before thyroid surgery. The record originates from a study of metastatic and nonmetastatic thyroid tumors. For the study at large: The comparison covered peripheral blood and tumor or nodule tissue in malignant and benign thyroid patients. Study-level results: Significantly greater TCR beta diversity was reportedly found in malignant thyroid tumors than in benign nodules (in blood and tumor).

In the original analysis: Between-group CDR3 differences, defined by clinicopathological status, yielded a distant-metastasis classifier for papillary thyroid cancer. TCRdb re-analyzed the PCR reads through MiXCR. The V and J calls come from TCRdb's annotation, not from the publication. Counted here are around 40,000 clones, around 26% occurring once; the ten biggest clones make up approximately 9.9%. CDR1 is GTSNPN, CDR2 SVGIG, per germline (reference sequence). CDR3 length equals 14 residues. V was trimmed by 2 bases and J by 3 bases, leaving 11 bases between them. The chain has TRBV30 and TRBJ1-5; no definite D call. The specimen was blood. The clonotype was recovered from a female donor with papillary thyroid cancer or a benign thyroid nodule (not recorded which). Some clones in this sample may be carry-over from other donors' samples. The CDR3 loop is CAWSSPTYNQPQHF. CDR3 sequence (DNA): TGTGCCTGGAGTTCACCTACTTACAATCAGCCCCAGCATTTT. Full variable domain (rest looked up from reference TRBV30 and TRBJ1-5): SQTIHQWPATLVQPVGSPLSLECTVEGTSNPNLYWYRQAAGRGLQLLFYSVGIGQISSEVPQNLSASRPQDRQFILSSKKLLLSDSGFYLCAWSSPTYNQPQHFGDGTRLSIL.